This T cell receptor beta chain was identified during a study of CD8+ T cells in alopecia areata. General observations from the study: Patients showed less clear TCR sequence sharing than mice, possibly partly because of HLA diversity.

From alopecia areata patients, lesional scalp punch biopsies and peripheral blood were collected. The V and J ends lost 6 bases and 5 bases, in that order; junction bases with no gene match: 14. Germline V gives CDR1 MGHRA, CDR2 YSYEKL. CDR3 length: 17 residues. Extraction of RNA preceded its reverse transcription into cDNA, which served as the sequencing template. Sequencing used immunoSEQ multiplex PCR; TCRdb keeps in-frame clones, though not all of them. The sample has roughly 19,000 clones; approximately 70% are singletons. There are a few counts of this clone. The antigen remains undetermined. This clonotype was sampled from a human donor with alopecia areata. The sequenced sample was skin, obtained at week 0. The V gene is TRBV4-1, the J gene TRBJ2-1; 9 bases match TRBD1. This chain's CDR3 is CASSQFPGTGSNNEQFF. The CDR3, as DNA: TGCGCCAGCAGTCAATTTCCCGGGACAGGGAGTAACAATGAGCAGTTCTTC.